Sequencing of this T cell receptor beta chain was carried out in a study of T-cell memory formation after mild COVID-19. Overall study results and limits: The study found contracting CD4+ clones mainly in CM and EM and contracting CD8+ clones in EMRA.

A few counts support this clonotype. The target antigen is unknown. TCRdb re-called the 5' RACE reads through MiXCR, storing one row per CDR3 protein. Among about 240,000 distinct CDR3 sequences listed, 7.5% to 10% were seen once. Germline loops: CDR1 SGHDN, CDR2 FVKESK. The CDR3 runs 12 residues. V was clipped by 4 bases and J by 16 bases; unmatched bases: 9. The sequencing sample was made of PBMCs or a T cell subset sorted from them (not recorded which). The sequence derives from a man aged 18 to 35 who had mild COVID-19 (a few samples of this study predate the infection). Cell type and time point are not known. The V call is TRBV14, the J call TRBJ2-1; 8 bases are shared with TRBD1. DNA of the CDR3: TGTGCCAGCAGCCCAGGGGGCCGGCTCCACTTCTTC. As protein: CASSPGGRLHFF.